These 10 T cell receptor beta chains were all obtained from the same sample, sequenced in a study of Ad26.COV2.S vaccination and SARS-CoV-2 variants. Treatment noted: 19 received Ad26.COV2.S at low or high dose, single or two shots; roughly five received placebo; per-sample allocation not given. Repertoires come from day 63 after the first vaccine or placebo injection. Here immunoSEQ multiplex PCR was the method, and the copy in TCRdb shows in-frame clones only, minus some. The table records approximately 410,000 clones, 80% to 95% of them present only once. Sequencing used peripheral blood, obtained in a trial of Ad26.COV2.S vaccine versus placebo. The source is a person aged 18-60 years who received the Ad26.COV2.S COVID-19 vaccine or a placebo.

This chain uses TRBV4-1 with TRBJ1-5; D is uncertain. With 4 bases removed from V and 6 bases from J, the gap between germline ends came to 16 bases. This CDR3 contains 15 residues. Germline CDR1 is MGHRA and CDR2 is YSYEKL. The DNA of the CDR3 is TGCGCCAGCAGCCCTATACCCAAGTCCACTCAGCCCCAGCATTTT. Its protein is CASSPIPKSTQPQHF.

Here the CDR3 DNA reads TGCGCCAGCAGCCCCAGGGAGTTCGGAAACACCATATATTTT. Its translation is CASSPREFGNTIYF. The chain is built from TRBV10-2 and TRBJ1-3, with D tentatively TRBD1 (5 bases). Trimming took 6 bases from V and 4 from J, leaving 13 bases between them. Germline lookup yields CDR1 WSHSY and CDR2 SAAADI. The CDR3 runs 14 residues.

This CDR3 reads CASTGTGGKGLFF. Here the CDR3 DNA reads TGTGCCAGCACCGGGACAGGGGGAAAGGGACTGTTTTTT. The V gene is TRBV25-1, the J gene TRBJ1-4; 11 nucleotides match TRBD1. CDR3 size: 13 residues. V was clipped by 7 bases and J by 13 bases; unmatched bases: 8. Germline V gives CDR1 MGHDK, CDR2 SYGVNS.

The chain uses TRBV10-2 and TRBJ2-3, with 8 bases matching TRBD2. After removal of 10 bases from V and 4 bases from J, the junction contained 10 bases not matched to a gene. The germline CDR1 and CDR2 sequences are WSHSY and SAAADI. The CDR3 has 14 amino acids. The CDR3 nucleotides are TGCGCCACCGAAAACGGGGGGGCCCCAGATACGCAGTATTTT. Protein sequence: CATENGGAPDTQYF.

This chain links TRBV28 with TRBJ2-7; D is unclear. Trimming took 0 bases from V and 4 from J, leaving 4 bases between them. CDR3 length equals 12 residues. Germline V CDR1 and CDR2: MDHEN, SYDVKM. For the CDR3, the DNA is TGTGCCAGCAGTTTATGGGGTTACGAGCAGTACTTC. It yields the protein CASSLWGYEQYF.

The chain is built from TRBV6-4 and TRBJ1-5; D is uncertain. Germline CDR1 MRHNA, CDR2 SNTAGT. Trimming pared 6 bases from V and 4 bases from J, leaving 7 bases between. The CDR3 covers 12 residues. This CDR3 is CASRVRNQPQHF. CDR3 in DNA: TGTGCCAGCAGGGTCAGGAATCAGCCCCAGCATTTT.

The J gene is TRBJ2-7, the V gene TRBV6-5; TRBD1 matches at 12 bases. Germline lookup yields CDR1 MNHEY and CDR2 SVGAGI. There are 15 residues in the CDR3. J was trimmed by 5 bases and V by 6 bases; bases with no gene match: 8. The chain's CDR3 is CASSTGTGGPNEQYF. DNA of the CDR3: TGTGCCAGCAGCACTGGGACAGGGGGCCCGAACGAGCAGTACTTC.

The CDR3 DNA reads as TGTGCCAGCAGCCAATTAGCGGGGAGCACAGATACGCAGTATTTT. This translates into CASSQLAGSTDTQYF. This chain connects TRBV4-2 to TRBJ2-3, with 8 bases lining up with TRBD2. The CDR3 is 15 amino acids. Germline V lookup: CDR1 LGHNA, CDR2 YNFKEQ. After removal of 2 bases from V and 0 bases from J, the junction contained 1 base not matched to a gene.

The gene calls are TRBV6-2 or TRBV6-3 and TRBJ1-2; 10 bases align to TRBD1. V was clipped by 2 bases and J by 2 bases; unmatched bases: 8. The CDR3 totals 17 residues. The V gene's germline CDR1 is MNHEY and CDR2 SVGEGT. The CDR3 sequence is CASSYPVGQGTNYGYTF. CDR3 DNA sequence: TGTGCCAGCAGTTACCCCGTGGGACAGGGGACGAACTATGGCTACACCTTC.

This chain uses TRBV3-1 (or the pseudogene TRBV3-2) with TRBJ1-6, with D possibly matching TRBD1 (6 bases). CDR1 is LGHDT, CDR2 YNNKEL, per germline (reference sequence). The CDR3 sequence is 15 residues long. V was trimmed by 3 bases and J by 9 bases, leaving 15 bases between them. CDR3 sequence (DNA): TGTGCCAGCAGCCAGAGGGGGGCGGTGGGTTCACCCCTCCACTTT. Protein product: CASSQRGAVGSPLHF.